This T cell receptor (beta chain) was identified in a study of graft-versus-host responses after intestinal transplantation. To note about this clone: As yet, its antigen is unknown.

This CDR3 comprises 15 residues. The germline V gene has CDR1 MDHEN and CDR2 SYDVKM. V lost 6 bases, J lost 4 bases, and 8 bases stayed unmatched. Libraries were prepared by immunoSEQ multiplex PCR; TCRdb keeps only in-frame clonotypes and omits some of them. The repertoire holds 84,000 or so clones, with 92% as singletons. The clonotype was recovered from a human donor who received an intestinal transplant. V is TRBV28 and J is TRBJ2-7, with TRBD2 matching 11 bases. Here the sequenced sample was unstimulated CD4+ T cells sorted from spleen or lymph node cells, taken before intestinal transplant. In DNA, the CDR3 is TGTGCCAGCAGACAGACTAGCGGGGTCGTATACGAGCAGTACTTC. It codes for CASRQTSGVVYEQYF. Based on the CDR3 plus reference TRBV28 and TRBJ2-7, the full variable domain is DVKVTQSSRYLVKRTGEKVFLECVQDMDHENMFWYRQDPGLGLRLIYFSYDVKMKEKGDIPEGYSVSREKKERFSLILESASTNQTSMYLCASRQTSGVVYEQYFGPGTRLTVT.